The clone carrying this T cell receptor (beta chain) was observed a handful of times. Its antigen remains unidentified. The sample originates from a study of T cells in Graves' hyperthyroidism and ophthalmopathy. At the level of the study: The initial diagnosis was the point when peripheral blood was collected, ahead of any treatment.

Researchers took RNA transcripts and amplified the TCR beta CDR3 regions from them. An initial round of RT-PCR targeting the TCR CDR3 relied on the HTBI primer set. One entry per CDR3 protein, called by TCRdb with MiXCR from the multiplex PCR reads. The data contain about 620,000 distinct CDR3 sequences, about 16% of them singletons. Fresh peripheral blood, about 9.6 ml, yielded the PBMCs. Per the germline V gene, CDR1 is MNHEY and CDR2 is SVGEGT. This CDR3 comprises 14 residues. V lost 2 bases and J lost 4, with 11 bases in between. Study-wide results and limits: The model forecast ophthalmopathy, anticipating it by a median around 6.5 months before onset. The majority of expanded thyroid clonotypes above 0.001 also appeared in blood.

The TCR originated in a woman in her thirties with Graves' hyperthyroidism. The V and J genes are TRBV6-2 or TRBV6-3 and TRBJ1-1; D perhaps matches TRBD1 (5 bases). Sequenced sample: blood. CDR3 residues: CASSYEGPGTEAFF. The CDR3, as DNA: TGTGCCAGCAGTTACGAGGGGCCGGGCACTGAAGCTTTCTTT.